Sequencing of this TCR beta chain was carried out in a study of identical twins. The CDR3 has 14 residues. Germline lookup yields CDR1 MDHEN and CDR2 SYDVKM. V lost 6 bases to trimming and J lost 7 bases, with 17 bases between them. Via MiXCR, TCRdb re-called the 5' RACE reads, giving one row per CDR3 protein. Of 1.5 million to 2 million distinct CDR3 sequences listed, less than 40% are singletons. This clonotype appeared once. Only healthy Caucasians were included as donors. The chain is built from TRBV28 and TRBJ2-3, with TRBD2 as a possible D gene (6 bases). The TCR was taken from a newborn girl in good health. The material sequenced was cord blood. The CDR3 DNA reads as TGTGCCAGCAGCCCTCCTGGCGGGAAAAATACGCAGTATTTT. Translated, it gives CASSPPGGKNTQYF.